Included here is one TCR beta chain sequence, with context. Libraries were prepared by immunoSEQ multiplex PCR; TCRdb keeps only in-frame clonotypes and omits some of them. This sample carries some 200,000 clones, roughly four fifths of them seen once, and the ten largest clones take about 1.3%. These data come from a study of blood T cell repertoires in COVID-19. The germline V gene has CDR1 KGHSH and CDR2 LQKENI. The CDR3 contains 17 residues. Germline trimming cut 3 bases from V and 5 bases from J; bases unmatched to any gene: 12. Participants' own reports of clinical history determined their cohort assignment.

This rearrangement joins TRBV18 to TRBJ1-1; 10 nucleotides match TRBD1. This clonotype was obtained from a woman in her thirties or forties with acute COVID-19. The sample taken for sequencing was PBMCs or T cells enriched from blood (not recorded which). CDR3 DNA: TGTGCCAGCTCACCTATGACAGGGGGCATGACGAAGACTGAAGCTTTCTTT. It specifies CASSPMTGGMTKTEAFF. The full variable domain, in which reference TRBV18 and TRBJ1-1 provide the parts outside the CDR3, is NAGVMQNPRHLVRRRGQEARLRCSPMKGHSHVYWYRQLPEEGLKFMVYLQKENIIDESGMPKERFSAEFPKEGPSILRIQQVVRGDSAAYFCASSPMTGGMTKTEAFFGQGTRLTVV.